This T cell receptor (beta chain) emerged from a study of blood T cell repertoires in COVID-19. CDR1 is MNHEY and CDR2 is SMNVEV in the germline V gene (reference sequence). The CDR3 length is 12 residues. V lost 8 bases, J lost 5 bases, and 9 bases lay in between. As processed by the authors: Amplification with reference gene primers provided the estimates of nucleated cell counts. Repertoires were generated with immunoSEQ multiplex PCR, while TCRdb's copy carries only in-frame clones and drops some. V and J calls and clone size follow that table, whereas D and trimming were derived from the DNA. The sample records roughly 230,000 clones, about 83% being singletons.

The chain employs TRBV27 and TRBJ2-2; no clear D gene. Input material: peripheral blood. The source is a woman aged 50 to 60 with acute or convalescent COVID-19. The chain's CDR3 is CASLQETGELFF. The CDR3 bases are TGTGCCAGCCTCCAAGAGACCGGGGAGCTGTTTTTT.